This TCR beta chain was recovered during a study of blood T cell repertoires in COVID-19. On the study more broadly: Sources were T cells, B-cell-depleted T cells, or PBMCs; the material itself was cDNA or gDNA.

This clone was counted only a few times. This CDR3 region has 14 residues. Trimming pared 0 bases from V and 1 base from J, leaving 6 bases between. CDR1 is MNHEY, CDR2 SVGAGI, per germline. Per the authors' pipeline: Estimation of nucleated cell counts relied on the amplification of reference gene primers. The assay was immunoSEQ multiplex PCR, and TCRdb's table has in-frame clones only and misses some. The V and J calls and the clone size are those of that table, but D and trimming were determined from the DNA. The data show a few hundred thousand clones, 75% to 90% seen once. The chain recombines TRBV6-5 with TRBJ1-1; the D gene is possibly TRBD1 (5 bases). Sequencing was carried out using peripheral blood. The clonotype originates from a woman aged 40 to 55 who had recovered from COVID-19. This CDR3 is CASSYSQGNTEAFF. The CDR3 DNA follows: TGTGCCAGCAGTTACTCGCAGGGGAACACTGAAGCTTTCTTT.